Here is one TCR beta chain with its context. This entry comes from a study of T cell repertoires in cytomegalovirus infection. The wider study: It was the public TCR beta signatures that indicated both CMV infection and matching HLA type.

A single record per CDR3 protein comes from TCRdb applying MiXCR to the reads. The repertoire holds about 360,000 distinct CDR3 sequences, 18% seen once, with about 10% in the top ten. This TCR was sampled from a human donor in good health (CMV status not recorded). Some clones in this sample may be carry-over from other donors' samples. The sample comprised PBMCs.

CDR3 sequence: CASSDTSGNVFEQFF. CDR3 nucleotides: TGTGCCAGCAGTGACACTAGCGGGAACGTATTTGAGCAGTTCTTC. The chain uses TRBV28 and TRBJ2-1, with TRBD2 matching over 10 bases. Losses at the gene ends were 5 bases for V and 9 bases for J; bases not matched to a gene: 10. The germline CDR1 and CDR2 sequences are MDHEN and SYDVKM. This CDR3 has 15 residues.